These 12 T cell receptor beta chains came from one sample sequenced in a study of blood T cell repertoires in COVID-19. Clones were read by immunoSEQ multiplex PCR, and TCRdb kept only the in-frame ones, dropping some. The data show over 130,000 clones, about four fifths seen once. Material for sequencing was peripheral blood. All receptors come from a man under 40 with COVID-19, enrolled during active disease.

This rearrangement joins TRBV15 to TRBJ1-1; the D is unclear. V lost 3 bases and J lost 3, with 5 bases in between. The CDR3 spans 12 residues. CDR1 is LNHNV, CDR2 YYDKDF, per germline (reference sequence). The CDR3 sequence is CATSREYTEAFF. The CDR3 DNA is TGTGCCACCAGCAGGGAGTACACTGAAGCTTTCTTT.

In the case of this clone: At one boundary the junction diverges from the germline segment, which might be a read error. This chain joins TRBV7-7 and TRBJ2-1; 14 positions match TRBD2. Germline loops: CDR1 SSHAT, CDR2 FNYEAQ (reference sequence). The CDR3 consists of 16 residues. CDR3 amino acids: CASSLAGTSGSSEQFF. CDR3 sequence (DNA): TGTGCTAGCAGCTTAGCCGGGACTAGCGGGAGCAGTGAGCAGTTCTTC.

Ten or more counts support this clone. This chain uses TRBV27 with TRBJ1-2; D possibly corresponds to TRBD1 (6 bases). V was cut by 6 bases and J by 3 bases, with 14 bases left in between. This CDR3 region has 14 residues. Germline V lookup: CDR1 MNHEY, CDR2 SMNVEV (reference sequence). The CDR3 is CASRASQGYYGYTF. In nucleotides, the CDR3 is TGTGCCAGCAGGGCCTCACAGGGATACTATGGCTACACCTTC.

CDR3 region: CAWSYEETQYF. In nucleotides, the CDR3 is TGTGCCTGGAGTTACGAGGAGACCCAGTACTTC. This chain links TRBV30 with TRBJ2-5; no definite D call. The germline V gene has CDR1 GTSNPN and CDR2 SVGIG (reference sequence). V dropped 2 bases and J dropped 5 bases, with 6 bases sitting between them. CDR3 length equals 11 residues.

J is TRBJ2-7 and V is TRBV2; D is perhaps TRBD1 (6 bases). The length of the CDR3 is 11 residues. Per the germline V gene, CDR1 is SNHLY and CDR2 is FYNNEI. Trimming removed 8 bases from V and 7 bases from J, with 12 bases in between. The CDR3 reads CASGGFSEQYF. The CDR3 bases are TGTGCCAGCGGGGGCTTTAGTGAGCAGTACTTC.

The chain carries TRBV28 and TRBJ1-2, with D hard to call. The germline V gene has CDR1 MDHEN and CDR2 SYDVKM. V was trimmed by 7 bases and J by 2 bases, leaving 11 bases between them. The CDR3 consists of 13 residues. The CDR3 region is CASNPARNYGYTF. The CDR3 nucleotides are TGTGCCAGCAACCCAGCGCGAAACTATGGCTACACCTTC.

This rearrangement joins TRBV28 to TRBJ1-1; D uncertain. The CDR3 is 15 amino acids. V was clipped by 8 bases and J by 1 base, with 17 bases between them. Germline assignment: CDR1 MDHEN and CDR2 SYDVKM. The CDR3 region has the DNA TGTGCCAGCTCCTTTTACGCTAGGTCGAACACTGAAGCTTTCTTT. It specifies CASSFYARSNTEAFF. Full variable domain (outside the CDR3, taken from reference TRBV28 and TRBJ1-1): DVKVTQSSRYLVKRTGEKVFLECVQDMDHENMFWYRQDPGLGLRLIYFSYDVKMKEKGDIPEGYSVSREKKERFSLILESASTNQTSMYLCASSFYARSNTEAFFGQGTRLTVV.

This clone has just one count. V and J are TRBV28 and TRBJ1-3; maybe TRBD1 (6 bases). With 4 bases removed from V and 0 bases from J, the gap between germline ends came to 7 bases. Germline V gives CDR1 MDHEN, CDR2 SYDVKM. CDR3 length: 14 amino acids. The CDR3 sequence: CASSSGHSGNTIYF. CDR3 coding DNA: TGTGCCAGCAGTTCGGGACACTCTGGAAACACCATATATTTT.

V and J are TRBV28 and TRBJ1-5; tentatively, D is TRBD1 (5 bases). CDR3 length: 16 amino acids. Germline CDR1 and CDR2: MDHEN and SYDVKM. Trimming took 2 bases from V and 4 from J, leaving 15 bases between them. The CDR3 DNA follows: TGTGCCAGCAGTTTAATACAGGCCTCAATTAATCAGCCCCAGCATTTT. This codes for CASSLIQASINQPQHF.

This clone was counted only a few times. The genes are TRBV21-1 and TRBJ2-7; the listed D gene, TRBD1, was not tested against the DNA. TRBV21-1 is reported as a pseudogene. The CDR3 is 9 amino acids. The CDR3 reads CASSPPQGV. CDR3 in DNA: TGTGCCAGCAGCCCCCCCCAGGGCGTC.

The V call is TRBV27, the J call TRBJ1-3; no definite D call. The CDR3 loop spans 15 amino acids. The germline V and J ends were trimmed by 0 bases and 2 bases, with 8 bases remaining between them. In germline, CDR1 is MNHEY, CDR2 SMNVEV (reference sequence). CDR3 amino acids: CASSLSPRAGNTIYF. The CDR3 coding sequence is TGTGCCAGCAGTTTATCCCCAAGAGCTGGAAACACCATATATTTT.

This chain links TRBV2 with TRBJ2-7, with 8 bases identical to TRBD1. V lost 6 bases, J lost 2 bases, and 6 bases stayed unmatched. CDR3 length: 14 amino acids. Germline V CDR1 and CDR2: SNHLY, FYNNEI. The CDR3 DNA is TGTGCCAGCAGCTCGGACAGGGTGACCTACGAGCAGTACTTC. It specifies CASSSDRVTYEQYF.